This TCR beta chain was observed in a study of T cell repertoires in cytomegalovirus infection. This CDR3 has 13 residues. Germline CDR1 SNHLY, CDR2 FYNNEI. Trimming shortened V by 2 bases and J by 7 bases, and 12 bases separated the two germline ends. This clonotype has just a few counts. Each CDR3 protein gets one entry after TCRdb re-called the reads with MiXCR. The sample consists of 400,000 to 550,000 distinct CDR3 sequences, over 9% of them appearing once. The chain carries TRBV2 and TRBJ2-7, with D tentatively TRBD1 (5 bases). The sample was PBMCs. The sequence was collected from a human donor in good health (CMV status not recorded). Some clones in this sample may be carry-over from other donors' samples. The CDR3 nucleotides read TGTGCCAGCAGTGAATTACAGGTGGAAGAGCAGTACTTC. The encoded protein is CASSELQVEEQYF.